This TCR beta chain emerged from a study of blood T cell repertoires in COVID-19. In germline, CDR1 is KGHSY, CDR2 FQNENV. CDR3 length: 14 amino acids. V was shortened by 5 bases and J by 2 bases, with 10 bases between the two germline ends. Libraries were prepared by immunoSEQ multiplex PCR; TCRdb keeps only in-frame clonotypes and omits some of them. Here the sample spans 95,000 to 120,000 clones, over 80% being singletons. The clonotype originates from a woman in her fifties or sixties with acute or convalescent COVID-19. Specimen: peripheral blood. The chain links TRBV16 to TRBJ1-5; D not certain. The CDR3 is CASSARRGNQPQHF. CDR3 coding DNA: TGTGCCAGCAGCGCTCGGAGGGGCAATCAGCCCCAGCATTTT. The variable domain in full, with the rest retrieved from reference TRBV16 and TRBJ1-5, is GEEVAQTPKHLVRGEGQKAKLYCAPIKGHSYVFWYQQVLKNEFKFLISFQNENVFDETGMPKERFSAKCLPNSPCSLEIQATKLEDSAVYFCASSARRGNQPQHFGDGTRLSIL.